Described below is a single T cell receptor beta chain sequence and its context. Generated by immunoSEQ multiplex PCR, the TCRdb table keeps only in-frame clones and is missing some. The table shows under 100,000 clones, with approximately 88% occurring only once. The sample is drawn from a study of blood T cell repertoires in COVID-19. Study overall: The analysed material was cDNA or gDNA that came from T cells, B-cell-depleted T cells, or PBMCs.

Trimming cost V 4 bases and J 1 base; bases outside gene matches: 10. Germline CDR1 is SGHRS and CDR2 is YFSETQ. The CDR3 totals 17 residues. The sequenced sample consisted of peripheral blood. The V gene is TRBV5-1, the J gene TRBJ2-3; 9 bases match TRBD1. The clonotype originates from a woman aged 70-85 years with acute or convalescent COVID-19. The CDR3 reads CASSRGQGLLGTDTQYF. CDR3 DNA: TGCGCCAGCAGCCGGGGACAGGGTCTTTTAGGCACAGATACGCAGTATTTT.